Each of the 20 T cell receptor beta chains below was sequenced from the same sample in a study of shared clonotypes between healthy human individuals. Sequencing was performed with immunoSEQ multiplex PCR; in TCRdb, only in-frame clones are kept and a portion is missing. This sample yields hundreds of thousands of clones, of which 85% to 95% are seen a single time; over 0.1% belongs to the top ten. Naive-designated CD8 cells lacked CD45RO, were positively enriched for CCR7, and omitted terminally differentiated effector memory CD45RA+ cells. The sequenced sample was naive CD8+ T cells sorted from blood. The origin of the receptors is a woman aged 25 to 45 in good health.

The chain couples TRBV27 to TRBJ1-5; D remains unclear. This CDR3 is 14 amino acids long. Germline assignment: CDR1 MNHEY and CDR2 SMNVEV (reference sequence). V lost 3 bases, J lost 6 bases, and 12 bases lay in between. CDR3 region: CASSLIGVTQPQHF. The CDR3 bases are TGTGCCAGCAGTTTGATAGGTGTGACTCAGCCCCAGCATTTT.

The chain is built from TRBV29-1 and TRBJ1-2, with TRBD1 identical over 9 bases. This CDR3 is built from 14 residues. The trim removed 0 bases at V and 6 bases at J, leaving 5 bases unmatched. The germline CDR1 and CDR2 sequences are SQVTM and ANQGSEA. Here the CDR3 reads CSVEDPGQGHGYTF. The CDR3 region has the DNA TGCAGCGTTGAAGATCCGGGACAGGGTCATGGCTACACCTTC.

The CDR3 nucleotides are TGTGCCAGCAGTGGCTCTCACTCCTACGAGCAGTACTTC. This codes for CASSGSHSYEQYF. This sequence joins TRBV2 and TRBJ2-7; D is unresolved. Germline CDR1 and CDR2: SNHLY and FYNNEI. The CDR3 runs 13 residues. The V gene lost 4 bases and the J gene lost 0 bases, with 7 bases spanning the gap. The whole variable domain, filled in from reference TRBV2 and TRBJ2-7, reads EPEVTQTPSHQVTQMGQEVILRCVPISNHLYFYWYRQILGQKVEFLVSFYNNEISEKSEIFDDQFSVERPDGSNFTLKIRSTKLEDSAMYFCASSGSHSYEQYFGPGTRLTVT.

This clone was counted once. The rearrangement joins TRBV28 to TRBJ2-5, with 8 positions matching TRBD2. CDR1 MDHEN and CDR2 SYDVKM come from the germline V gene. The trim removed 3 bases at V and 0 bases at J, leaving 15 bases unmatched. The CDR3 is 19 residues long. CDR3 protein: CASSLGAGVRYRYQETQYF. DNA of the CDR3: TGTGCCAGCAGTTTGGGAGCGGGAGTTAGGTATCGGTACCAAGAGACCCAGTACTTC.

V is TRBV19 and J is TRBJ1-5, with D unclear. The V end lost 0 bases, the J end lost 1 base, and 13 bases lay between the germline ends. CDR1 is LNHDA, CDR2 SQIVND, per germline (reference sequence). The CDR3 length is 17 residues. The CDR3 coding sequence is TGTGCCAGTAGTATAGATCTTACGGAATCGAGCAATCAGCCCCAGCATTTT. Its translation: CASSIDLTESSNQPQHF.

This chain links TRBV15 with TRBJ2-3; D not resolved. Germline CDR1 and CDR2: LNHNV and YYDKDF (reference sequence). The germline V and J ends were trimmed by 0 bases and 0 bases, with 13 bases remaining between them. The CDR3 spans 17 residues. The CDR3 is CATSRDLTDPSTDTQYF. For the CDR3, the DNA is TGTGCCACCAGCAGAGATCTCACGGACCCTAGCACAGATACGCAGTATTTT.

The genes are TRBV29-1 and TRBJ1-1; D is perhaps TRBD1 (5 bases). This CDR3 is 16 amino acids long. Trimming shortened V by 1 base and J by 0 bases, and 15 bases separated the two germline ends. Germline-derived CDR1 and CDR2 are SQVTM and ANQGSEA. This CDR3 is CSVEVLVGQMNTEAFF. The CDR3 DNA reads TGCAGCGTTGAAGTTTTGGTGGGGCAGATGAACACTGAAGCTTTCTTT.

The gene calls are TRBV28 and TRBJ1-2; no firm D call. Trimming took off 6 bases at V and 8 bases at J, with 22 bases between the two ends. The CDR3 is 15 residues long. Germline V gives CDR1 MDHEN, CDR2 SYDVKM. CDR3 coding DNA: TGTGCCAGCAGCAACACCCGGACGGACGAGATGGGCTACACCTTC. Encoded protein: CASSNTRTDEMGYTF.

The V call is TRBV25-1, the J call TRBJ2-1; 10 positions match TRBD2. The CDR3 is 15 residues long. Germline V gene lookup returns CDR1 MGHDK and CDR2 SYGVNS. V lost 1 base and J lost 9; bases outside the gene matches: 6. CDR3 loop: CASSELVAGGSEQFF. The CDR3 DNA is TGTGCCAGCAGTGAATTGGTAGCGGGAGGCAGTGAGCAGTTCTTC.

The gene calls are TRBV9 and TRBJ2-3; no clear D. From germline, CDR1 is SGDLS and CDR2 YYNGEE. This CDR3 is 15 amino acids long. V was pared by 4 bases and J by 2 bases, with 14 bases between. The CDR3: CASSHLEGATDTQYF. CDR3 sequence (DNA): TGTGCCAGCAGCCATCTTGAAGGTGCCACAGATACGCAGTATTTT.

This chain links TRBV6-5 with TRBJ2-4; D might be TRBD2 (6 bases). Per the germline V gene, CDR1 is MNHEY and CDR2 is SVGAGI. The germline V and J ends were trimmed by 4 bases and 11 bases, with 21 bases remaining between them. This CDR3 has 15 residues. The DNA of the CDR3 is TGTGCCAGCAGTTTAAGTATTCCGGGCGGAGGGGTTCAGTACTTC. Protein product: CASSLSIPGGGVQYF.

Regarding this clone: One junction end does not reproduce the germline sequence, and a read error may be involved. The chain employs TRBV28 and TRBJ2-5, with D possibly being TRBD1 (5 bases). The CDR3 has 14 amino acids. Germline V CDR1 and CDR2: MDHEN, SYDVKM. CDR3 coding DNA: TGTGCCAGCCTACCCCAGGGAAACCACGAGACCCAGTACTTC. The encoded protein is CASLPQGNHETQYF.

J is TRBJ1-2 and V is TRBV5-5, with TRBD1 matching over 9 bases. CDR1 and CDR2 from the germline V gene are SGHKS and YYEKEE (reference sequence). With V trimmed by 0 bases and J by 5 bases, 5 bases remained unmatched. This CDR3 is built from 15 residues. The CDR3 DNA is TGTGCCAGCAGCTTGGAACAGGGGGCAGTTTATGGCTACACCTTC. It codes for CASSLEQGAVYGYTF.

This clone is a singleton in its sample. The chain couples TRBV28 to TRBJ2-7; 8 bases are a match to TRBD2. Germline V gene lookup returns CDR1 MDHEN and CDR2 SYDVKM. With 6 bases clipped from V and 3 bases from J, the junction kept 4 bases outside the gene matches. The CDR3 consists of 13 residues. The CDR3 is CASRSGSLYEQYF. CDR3 nucleotide sequence: TGTGCCAGCAGAAGCGGGAGTCTCTACGAGCAGTACTTC.

The chain joins TRBV18 to TRBJ2-1, with D possibly TRBD2 on 5 matching bases. CDR3 length equals 14 residues. Germline V gene lookup returns CDR1 KGHSH and CDR2 LQKENI. V was pared by 3 bases and J by 6 bases, with 12 bases between. The CDR3 sequence: CASSPQASSNEQFF. The CDR3, as DNA: TGTGCCAGCTCACCCCAAGCTAGCAGCAATGAGCAGTTCTTC.

The CDR3: CASSPGGGGRNGYTF. The CDR3 DNA follows: TGTGCCAGCAGCCCGGGGGGAGGGGGCCGGAATGGCTACACCTTC. V usage is TRBV7-9 and J usage is TRBJ1-2; 7 bases fit TRBD1. Germline CDR1 and CDR2: SEHNR and FQNEAQ (reference sequence). The V and J ends lost 5 bases and 6 bases, in that order; junction bases with no gene match: 12. This CDR3 spans 15 amino acids. Filled out from reference TRBV7-9 and TRBJ1-2, the complete variable domain reads DTGVSQNPRHKITKRGQNVTFRCDPISEHNRLYWYRQTLGQGPEFLTYFQNEAQLEKSRLLSDRFSAERPKGSFSTLEIQRTEQGDSAMYLCASSPGGGGRNGYTFGSGTRLTVV.

The CDR3 protein is CASSRAATYEQYF. The DNA of the CDR3 is TGCGCCAGCAGCCGGGCGGCCACCTACGAGCAGTACTTC. The chain recombines TRBV4-1 with TRBJ2-7, with D unresolved. Germline CDR1 MGHRA, CDR2 YSYEKL. Between the trimmed V and J ends, which lost 4 bases and 2 bases, there was a span of 9 bases. There are 13 residues in the CDR3.

This sequence joins TRBV10-3 and TRBJ2-7, with TRBD1 matching 8 bases. V was clipped by 6 bases and J by 0 bases; unmatched bases: 7. CDR1 is ENHRY and CDR2 is SYGVKD in the germline V gene. The CDR3 spans 15 residues. The CDR3 region has the DNA TGTGCCATCAGGCCCGCCGGACAGGGCTCCTACGAGCAGTACTTC. This codes for CAIRPAGQGSYEQYF.

V is TRBV7-2 and J is TRBJ2-7; D uncertain. From germline, CDR1 is SGHTA and CDR2 FQGNSA. The CDR3 covers 13 residues. V was clipped by 1 base and J by 0 bases, with 4 bases between them. CDR3: CASSLDTSYEQYF. CDR3 nucleotide sequence: TGTGCCAGCAGCTTAGACACCTCCTACGAGCAGTACTTC.

The chain recombines TRBV27 with TRBJ2-5; 7 bases match TRBD1. The J call may be mistaken, given a closer DNA end match to TRBJ2-7. This CDR3 is built from 14 residues. Germline CDR1 and CDR2: MNHEY and SMNVEV (reference sequence). The CDR3 here is CASSPGTDSYEQYF. The CDR3 DNA reads TGTGCCAGCAGTCCAGGGACAGACTCCTACGAGCAGTACTTC.